This is a list of T cell receptor beta chains from one sample in a study of T cell responses to AZD1222 COVID-19 vaccine. The table came from immunoSEQ multiplex PCR; TCRdb's copy has only in-frame clones and leaves some out. This table has roughly 70,000 clones, 85% appearing once. The specimen comprised peripheral blood, sampled on day 0 of AZD1222 vaccination. These receptors came from an adult in good health. CDR3s leave out the opening cysteine and the closing phenylalanine or tryptophan. Fields, in order: clone size, D gene, V gene, J gene, CDR3 protein. D genes are given only for firm matches. Expanded clones get a size class; other rows say once, few or many, or leave the size out.

-	-	TRBV7-9	TRBJ1-5	ASSRAGGNQPQH
-	-	TRBV2	TRBJ1-1	ASSPTAIEAF
-	TRBD1	TRBV27	TRBJ2-3	ASSRVGTGLTDTQY
-	TRBD1	TRBV5-1	TRBJ1-2	ASSLDTGVYGYT
-	-	TRBV19	TRBJ1-1	ASSFYSGAGGTEAF
few	-	TRBV18	TRBJ2-7	ASSPETGYEQY
-	-	TRBV7-9	TRBJ2-3	ASSTLPTGTDTQY
-	TRBD1	TRBV12-3/TRBV12-4	TRBJ1-2	AIQGRNYGYT
once	-	TRBV19	TRBJ2-2	ASSIAPNTGELF
few	-	TRBV27	TRBJ1-1	ASSLGAGNTEAF
once	-	TRBV6-6	TRBJ1-2	ASSYQQHYGYT
-	-	TRBV25-1	TRBJ2-1	ASSELGTYNEQF
-	-	TRBV5-1	TRBJ1-1	ASSLEGISPVAEAF
-	-	TRBV9	TRBJ2-2	ASSVDKGGANTGELF
-	TRBD2	TRBV19	TRBJ2-2	ASIPPGGHTGELF
-	TRBD1	TRBV7-8	TRBJ1-2	ASSLAMEGAGYT
medium-sized	-	TRBV4-2	TRBJ1-5	ASSPEGIQPQH
few	-	TRBV5-1	TRBJ1-3	ASSPGLAGNTIY
-	TRBD2	TRBV27	TRBJ2-1	ASSSTGTSGIRTYNEQF
-	TRBD1	TRBV15	TRBJ2-3	ATSRGSGTGYTDTQY
few	-	TRBV2	TRBJ2-7	ASSPRTTHSYEQY
-	TRBD2	TRBV5-4	TRBJ2-5	ASSQRLAVLQETQY
-	-	TRBV3-1/TRBV3-2	TRBJ1-4	ASSQTRDLHEKLF
-	-	TRBV28	TRBJ1-2	ASSLRSGYGYT